This entry lists 3 T cell receptor beta chains sequenced from one sample in a study of T cells in Graves' hyperthyroidism and ophthalmopathy. From RNA transcripts, TCR beta CDR3 regions were amplified. When the TCR CDR3 underwent first-round RT-PCR, the HTBI primer set was used. In TCRdb, the multiplex PCR reads were re-called with MiXCR into one record per CDR3 protein. This table holds some 760,000 distinct CDR3 sequences, less than 15% found once. Sequencing input: blood. Source of these receptors: a woman in her late teens or twenties with Graves' hyperthyroidism.

At least ten counts were recorded for this clonotype. The genes are TRBV2 and TRBJ1-2; D perhaps matches TRBD1 (5 bases). Trimming left V 3 bases short and J 5 bases short, with 10 bases between. Germline V gene data show CDR1 as SNHLY and CDR2 as FYNNEI. This CDR3 contains 13 residues. CDR3 residues: CASSDGTWYGYTF. For the CDR3, the DNA is TGTGCCAGCAGTGACGGGACTTGGTATGGCTACACCTTC.

This clonotype was observed at least ten times. The J gene is TRBJ1-2, the V gene TRBV20-1, with TRBD1 matching over 10 bases. V shed 6 bases and J 4 bases; nucleotides not matched to a gene: 14. The CDR3 sequence is 16 residues long. The germline V gene has CDR1 DFQATT and CDR2 SNEGSKA (reference sequence). CDR3: CSAPRGTGDSLYGYTF. In DNA form, the CDR3 reads TGCAGTGCCCCAAGGGGGACAGGGGACTCTCTCTATGGCTACACCTTC.

The chain combines TRBV2 with TRBJ2-3; D gene uncertain. The germline V and J ends were trimmed by 2 bases and 0 bases, with 3 bases remaining between them. The CDR3 covers 13 residues. Germline values: CDR1 SNHLY, CDR2 FYNNEI. In DNA form, the CDR3 reads TGTGCCAGCAGTGAATTTAGCACAGATACGCAGTATTTT. Its protein product is CASSEFSTDTQYF.